The next 12 T cell receptor beta chains were all read from a single sample in a study of control samples from healthy donors and cancer patients. Produced via immunoSEQ multiplex PCR; TCRdb's table is partial and in-frame only. The sample has fewer than 100,000 clones; 82% are singletons. Sequencing was done on a sample of blood. These receptors were obtained from a woman in her sixties or seventies in good health.

CDR3: CASRGQVSGNTIYF. CDR3 nucleotides: TGTGCCAGCAGGGGACAGGTCTCTGGAAACACCATATATTTT. The J gene is TRBJ1-3, the V gene TRBV3-1 (or the pseudogene TRBV3-2), with 8 nucleotides matching TRBD1. Germline lookup yields CDR1 LGHDT and CDR2 YNNKEL (reference sequence). V gave up 6 bases and J gave up 0 bases; unmatched junction bases: 1. This CDR3 is 14 amino acids long.

This clone came up a few times. The V and J genes are TRBV18 and TRBJ1-2, with D unresolved. The CDR3 has 13 amino acids. V lost 2 bases to trimming and J lost 6 bases, with 10 bases between them. Germline V gene data show CDR1 as KGHSH and CDR2 as LQKENI. The CDR3 sequence is CASSPDGRNGYTF. The CDR3 nucleotides are TGTGCCAGCTCACCAGACGGGAGGAATGGCTACACCTTC. The whole variable domain, remainder taken from reference TRBV18 and TRBJ1-2, is NAGVMQNPRHLVRRRGQEARLRCSPMKGHSHVYWYRQLPEEGLKFMVYLQKENIIDESGMPKERFSAEFPKEGPSILRIQQVVRGDSAAYFCASSPDGRNGYTFGSGTRLTVV.

This clone was found a few times. This chain joins TRBV5-1 and TRBJ1-2; D gene uncertain. This CDR3 is built from 13 residues. Trimming removed 0 bases from V and 4 bases from J, with 7 bases in between. Germline loops: CDR1 SGHRS, CDR2 YFSETQ. The CDR3 coding sequence is TGCGCCAGCAGCTTGGACTCGAGCTATGGCTACACCTTC. Its translation: CASSLDSSYGYTF.

This sequence joins TRBV19 and TRBJ2-2, with D uncertain. The length of the CDR3 is 14 residues. Germline CDR1 and CDR2: LNHDA and SQIVND (reference sequence). V lost 5 bases and J lost 5, with 12 bases in between. CDR3 sequence reads: CASSWNGNTGELFF. The CDR3 DNA sequence: TGTGCCAGTAGTTGGAATGGGAATACCGGGGAGCTGTTTTTT.

This rearrangement joins TRBV29-1 to TRBJ2-3, with D unresolved. Per the germline V gene, CDR1 is SQVTM and CDR2 is ANQGSEA. V was trimmed by 1 base and J by 0 bases, leaving 11 bases between them. This CDR3 spans 15 amino acids. The CDR3 nucleotides read TGCAGCGTTGAAGGAGAAATCACTAGCACAGATACGCAGTATTTT. Translated: CSVEGEITSTDTQYF.

This clone was seen many times. The rearrangement joins TRBV7-9 to TRBJ2-6; no reliable D call. V dropped 1 base and J dropped 0 bases, with 7 bases sitting between them. The germline V gene has CDR1 SEHNR and CDR2 FQNEAQ (reference sequence). The CDR3 runs 16 residues. The CDR3 is CASSLDGLSGANVLTF. The CDR3 region has the DNA TGTGCCAGCAGCTTAGACGGGCTCTCTGGGGCCAACGTCCTGACTTTC.

The genes are TRBV4-1 and TRBJ1-6; D is possibly TRBD1 (6 bases). The CDR3 is made up of 15 amino acids. Germline V gives CDR1 MGHRA, CDR2 YSYEKL. The germline V and J ends were trimmed by 1 base and 7 bases, with 11 bases remaining between them. The CDR3 is CASSQALGGNSPLHF. CDR3 coding DNA: TGCGCCAGCAGCCAAGCCTTAGGGGGAAATTCACCCCTCCACTTT.

This chain uses TRBV28 with TRBJ2-3, with D uncertain. Trimming left V 5 bases short and J 0 bases short, with 18 bases between. The germline CDR1 and CDR2 sequences are MDHEN and SYDVKM. There are 17 residues in the CDR3. CDR3 amino acids: CASSPTISAPSTDTQYF. The DNA of the CDR3 is TGTGCCAGCAGTCCCACGATCAGCGCTCCTAGCACAGATACGCAGTATTTT.

V and J are TRBV5-5 and TRBJ2-1, with 8 bases lining up with TRBD2. The CDR3 sequence is 15 residues long. Germline V CDR1 and CDR2: SGHKS, YYEKEE (reference sequence). V gave up 4 bases and J gave up 5 bases; unmatched junction bases: 8. The CDR3 spells CASSLGGAYHNEQFF. As DNA, the CDR3 is TGTGCCAGCAGCCTCGGGGGGGCTTATCACAATGAGCAGTTCTTC. Looking up the rest from reference TRBV5-5 and TRBJ2-1 gives the full variable domain: DAGVTQSPTHLIKTRGQQVTLRCSPISGHKSVSWYQQVLGQGPQFIFQYYEKEERGRGNFPDRFSARQFPNYSSELNVNALLLGDSALYLCASSLGGAYHNEQFFGPGTRLTVL.

The chain uses TRBV3-1 (or the pseudogene TRBV3-2) and TRBJ2-7; 10 bases agree with TRBD2. Germline trimming cut 1 base from V and 6 bases from J; bases unmatched to any gene: 15. CDR3 length: 18 amino acids. Germline CDR1 is LGHDT and CDR2 is YNNKEL (reference sequence). The CDR3 reads CASSQGGKGAGGPLEQYF. CDR3 DNA sequence: TGTGCCAGCAGCCAAGGAGGAAAGGGAGCGGGAGGGCCTCTCGAGCAGTACTTC.

This chain links TRBV6-6 with TRBJ2-2; TRBD1 might be the D (6 bases). Looked up from germline, CDR1 is MNHNY and CDR2 is SVGAGI (reference sequence). Trimming stripped 6 bases from V and 0 bases from J, with 8 bases between. The CDR3 consists of 14 residues. The CDR3 reads CASRGAANTGELFF. The DNA of the CDR3 is TGTGCCAGCAGGGGGGCGGCGAACACCGGGGAGCTGTTTTTT.

This clone was seen a handful of times. The chain combines TRBV2 with TRBJ1-3; D is unclear. Germline V gene lookup returns CDR1 SNHLY and CDR2 FYNNEI. This CDR3 contains 12 residues. Trimming removed 5 bases from V and 5 bases from J, with 7 bases in between. The CDR3 is CASSSGRNTIYF. The DNA of the CDR3 is TGTGCCAGCAGTTCGGGTCGAAACACCATATATTTT.